The rows below give T cell receptor beta chains drawn from one sample of a study of OX40 agonist ivuxolimab in advanced cancers. The method was immunoSEQ multiplex PCR; TCRdb's version includes in-frame clones alone and lacks a portion of them. The repertoire includes over 85,000 clones, about 85% of them detected once, and approximately 1.2% sits in the top ten. The sequencing used CD4+ or CD8+ T cells sorted from blood, collected in a trial of the OX40 agonist ivuxolimab. The receptors stem from an adult with an advanced solid tumor such as melanoma, head and neck, liver or kidney cancer. CDR3s include the opening cysteine and the closing phenylalanine or tryptophan. D genes are given only for firm matches. The size entry is marked missing in some rows and otherwise reads once, few, many or a size class.

D: .; J: TRBJ1-1; size: .; V: TRBV5-5; DNA: TGTGCCAGCAGCTTGATGAACACTGAAGCTTTCTTT; CDR3: CASSLMNTEAFF
D: .; J: TRBJ1-2; size: .; V: TRBV2; DNA: TGTGCCAGCAGTGGAGACCCTAACTATGGCTACACCTTC; CDR3: CASSGDPNYGYTF
D: .; J: TRBJ1-1; size: .; V: TRBV7-8; DNA: TGTGCCAGCAGCAGACGGCCACGGGACACGTCTGAAGCTTTCTTT; CDR3: CASSRRPRDTSEAFF
D: TRBD1; J: TRBJ1-2; size: .; V: TRBV12-5; DNA: TGTGCTAGTGGTTCCCCACAGGGGAGGGCCTGGGCTAACTATGGCTACACCTTC; CDR3: CASGSPQGRAWANYGYTF
D: .; J: TRBJ2-5; size: .; V: TRBV5-1; DNA: TGCGCCAGCAGCCCAGGGACTCAAGAGACCCAGTACTTC; CDR3: CASSPGTQETQYF
D: TRBD2; J: TRBJ2-5; size: .; V: TRBV5-5; DNA: TGTGCCAGCAGCTTGGCCGGGACTAGCGGGCAAGAGACCCAGTACTTC; CDR3: CASSLAGTSGQETQYF
D: .; J: TRBJ2-2; size: .; V: TRBV10-3; DNA: TGTGCCGTCCACGGAGATATTCAGGGAGAAAGTAACACCGGGGAGCTGTTTTTT; CDR3: CAVHGDIQGESNTGELFF
D: .; J: TRBJ1-1; size: few; V: TRBV20-1; DNA: TGCAGTGCTAGAGGGAACACTGAAGCTTTCTTT; CDR3: CSARGNTEAFF
D: .; J: TRBJ1-1; size: .; V: TRBV7-2; DNA: TGCGCCAGCAGCCCCCTGGGGCAGGAGGCTTTCTTT; CDR3: CASSPLGQEAFF
D: TRBD1; J: TRBJ2-6; size: .; V: TRBV19; DNA: TGTGCCAGTAGCCCAGACAGGGTCTCTGGGGCCAACGTCCTGACTTTC; CDR3: CASSPDRVSGANVLTF
D: .; J: TRBJ1-5; size: .; V: TRBV5-6; DNA: TGTGCCAGCAGCTTGGACGGGCAGGGTGGTCAGCCCCAGCATTTT; CDR3: CASSLDGQGGQPQHF
D: .; J: TRBJ1-5; size: once; V: TRBV5-6; DNA: TGTGCCAGCAGCTTGGGGTGGGGGGGCAGTGACAATCAGCCCCAGCATTTT; CDR3: CASSLGWGGSDNQPQHF
D: .; J: TRBJ1-5; size: .; V: TRBV19; DNA: TGTGCCAGTAGTTCCCCTTATCAGCCCCAGCATTTT; CDR3: CASSSPYQPQHF
D: TRBD1; J: TRBJ2-3; size: .; V: TRBV9; DNA: TGTGCCAGCAGCGTAGTTGGACAGGGTACAGATACGCAGTATTTT; CDR3: CASSVVGQGTDTQYF
D: .; J: TRBJ1-2; size: few; V: TRBV2; DNA: TGTGCCAGCAGTGAGGAGGGGGATGGCTATGGCTACACCTTC; CDR3: CASSEEGDGYGYTF
D: TRBD1; J: TRBJ1-2; size: .; V: TRBV7-8; DNA: TGTGCCAGCAGCTTATTTCCGGGACAGGGGACCTATGGCTACACCTTC; CDR3: CASSLFPGQGTYGYTF
D: .; J: TRBJ1-1; size: .; V: TRBV11-2; DNA: TGTGCCAGCAGCGGGGTGGCCACTGAAGCTTTCTTT; CDR3: CASSGVATEAFF
D: TRBD1; J: TRBJ2-1; size: few; V: TRBV28; DNA: TGTGCCAGCAGTTCCTCGCGGGCAGGGGGCTATGAGCAGTTCTTC; CDR3: CASSSSRAGGYEQFF
D: .; J: TRBJ2-2; size: .; V: TRBV7-3; DNA: TGTGCCAGCAGCTTAACGGACAGCACCGGGGAGCTGTTTTTT; CDR3: CASSLTDSTGELFF
D: .; J: TRBJ2-5; size: .; V: TRBV18; DNA: TGTGCCAGCTCACCATTCGCCTCGGGTCACCAAGAGACCCAGTACTTC; CDR3: CASSPFASGHQETQYF
D: .; J: TRBJ1-3; size: .; V: TRBV4-2; DNA: TGTGCCAGCAGCCAAGTTAAGACGGAGAACATCGGAAACACCATATATTTT; CDR3: CASSQVKTENIGNTIYF
D: TRBD2; J: TRBJ2-5; size: .; V: TRBV19; DNA: TGTGCCAGTAGTCACGGGACTAGTGGGGAGACCCAGTACTTC; CDR3: CASSHGTSGETQYF
D: TRBD1; J: TRBJ2-7; size: .; V: TRBV19; DNA: TGTGCCAGTAGTAGCCCTGGAGTCGGGACAGGGCTTTCCGAGCAGTACTTC; CDR3: CASSSPGVGTGLSEQYF
D: .; J: TRBJ1-2; size: .; V: TRBV2; DNA: TGTGCCAGCAGTGAACGTTTGTACTCTAATAACTATGGCTACACCTTC; CDR3: CASSERLYSNNYGYTF
D: .; J: TRBJ1-6; size: .; V: TRBV6-4; DNA: TGTGCCAGCAGTGAAGGGTACGATAATTCACCCCTCCACTTT; CDR3: CASSEGYDNSPLHF
D: .; J: TRBJ2-5; size: few; V: TRBV11-2; DNA: TGTGCCAGCAGCGCCCGTCAAAGGGGATTGGGAGAGACCCAGTACTTC; CDR3: CASSARQRGLGETQYF
D: TRBD2; J: TRBJ2-3; size: few; V: TRBV4-2; DNA: TGTGCCAGCAGCCAAGCGACTAGCGGGGGGGCCTCGAGCACAGATACGCAGTATTTT; CDR3: CASSQATSGGASSTDTQYF
D: TRBD1; J: TRBJ1-6; size: .; V: TRBV27; DNA: TGTGCCAGCAGTCTCGGGACAGTTGATAATTCACCCCTCCACTTT; CDR3: CASSLGTVDNSPLHF
D: TRBD1; J: TRBJ1-2; size: .; V: TRBV11-2; DNA: TGTGCCAGCAGCTCTCTCCGGGACAGGCTATATGGCTACACCTTC; CDR3: CASSSLRDRLYGYTF
D: .; J: TRBJ1-5; size: .; V: TRBV11-2; DNA: TGTGCCAGCAGCCGGGACGGTATTGGCAATCAGCCCCAGCATTTT; CDR3: CASSRDGIGNQPQHF
D: .; J: TRBJ1-3; size: .; V: TRBV5-1; DNA: TGCGCCAGCAGCTCGGAGGGAGGGGCTGGAAACACCATATATTTT; CDR3: CASSSEGGAGNTIYF
D: .; J: TRBJ2-1; size: .; V: TRBV7-2; DNA: TGTGCCAGCAGCGCCGGGCCACTCGGCCGTAACAATGAGCAGTTCTTC; CDR3: CASSAGPLGRNNEQFF
D: .; J: TRBJ2-6; size: .; V: TRBV9; DNA: TGTGCCAGCAGCGCCTACACAGGGCCTGGGGCCAACGTCCTGACTTTC; CDR3: CASSAYTGPGANVLTF
D: .; J: TRBJ2-3; size: .; V: TRBV11-3; DNA: TGTGCCAGCAGCAGCGCAGATACGCAGTATTTT; CDR3: CASSSADTQYF
D: .; J: TRBJ2-2; size: .; V: TRBV5-4; DNA: TGTGCCAGCGAGGAAGGTGGGGAGCTGTTTTTT; CDR3: CASEEGGELFF
D: .; J: TRBJ2-5; size: .; V: TRBV7-8; DNA: TGTGCCAGCAGCACCCCCTTCCAAGAGACCCAGTACTTC; CDR3: CASSTPFQETQYF
D: .; J: TRBJ2-7; size: .; V: TRBV5-5; DNA: TGTGCCAGCATCCGGAGGGGGAACTCCTACGAGCAGTACTTC; CDR3: CASIRRGNSYEQYF
D: .; J: TRBJ1-1; size: .; V: TRBV7-8; DNA: TGTGCCAGCAGCTACAGGACGGGGAACAATGAAGCTTTCTTT; CDR3: CASSYRTGNNEAFF
D: TRBD1; J: TRBJ1-6; size: .; V: TRBV5-4; DNA: TGTGCCAGCAGCTCCACAGGGGGAAATTCACCCCTCCACTTT; CDR3: CASSSTGGNSPLHF
D: .; J: TRBJ1-4; size: .; V: TRBV4-1; DNA: TGCGCCAGCAGCCAAGAAGGGGCAGGGTTAGGTGAAAAACTGTTTTTT; CDR3: CASSQEGAGLGEKLFF
D: .; J: TRBJ1-3; size: few; V: TRBV7-6; DNA: TGTGCCAGCAGCCACGGAGGCTCTGGAAACACCATATATTTT; CDR3: CASSHGGSGNTIYF
D: .; J: TRBJ1-6; size: .; V: TRBV9; DNA: TGTGCCAGCAGCTGGGGGAGTTCACCCCTCCACTTT; CDR3: CASSWGSSPLHF
D: .; J: TRBJ2-3; size: .; V: TRBV28; DNA: TGTGCCAGCAGGGTTCAGGGAGCAGATACGCAGTATTTT; CDR3: CASRVQGADTQYF
D: TRBD1; J: TRBJ2-2; size: .; V: TRBV6-6; DNA: TGTGCCAGCATCCCCGGACAGGCCACCGGGGAGCTGTTTTTT; CDR3: CASIPGQATGELFF
D: TRBD1; J: TRBJ2-3; size: .; V: TRBV10-3; DNA: TGTGCCACAACCCCGGGACAGGGGATGGGCACAGATACGCAGTATTTT; CDR3: CATTPGQGMGTDTQYF
D: .; J: TRBJ1-1; size: .; V: TRBV9; DNA: TGTGCCAGCAGCGTAGCAGCGAACACTGAAGCTTTCTTT; CDR3: CASSVAANTEAFF
D: .; J: TRBJ2-4; size: .; V: TRBV12-5; DNA: TGTGCTAGTGGTTTGTGGGGAGCCAAAAACATTCAGTACTTC; CDR3: CASGLWGAKNIQYF
D: .; J: TRBJ2-1; size: .; V: TRBV19; DNA: TGTGCCAGTAGTAGCCACTATGAGCAGTTCTTC; CDR3: CASSSHYEQFF
D: TRBD1; J: TRBJ1-2; size: .; V: TRBV5-6; DNA: TGTGCCAGCAGCTCGGGACAGATCCTCTATGGCTACACCTTC; CDR3: CASSSGQILYGYTF
D: .; J: TRBJ1-1; size: .; V: TRBV10-3; DNA: TGTGCCATCAGTGAGTCCCACAGCTATCTCACTACCATGAACACTGAAGCTTTCTTT; CDR3: CAISESHSYLTTMNTEAFF
D: .; J: TRBJ2-3; size: once; V: TRBV6-5; DNA: TGTGCCAGCAGTTACCGCCCGACCCGCGGAGATACGCAGTATTTT; CDR3: CASSYRPTRGDTQYF
D: TRBD1; J: TRBJ2-6; size: .; V: TRBV9; DNA: TGTGCCAGCAGCGCTAATATGATGGGGTCGACAGGGGCTGGGGCCAACGTCCTGACTTTC; CDR3: CASSANMMGSTGAGANVLTF
D: .; J: TRBJ1-1; size: .; V: TRBV28; DNA: TGTGCCAGCAGTCCGATTGCGAACACTGAAGCTTTCTTT; CDR3: CASSPIANTEAFF
D: TRBD1; J: TRBJ2-1; size: .; V: TRBV7-6; DNA: TGTGCCAGCAGCTTAGCCCCGGCAGGGGGAAATGAGCAGTTCTTC; CDR3: CASSLAPAGGNEQFF